This entry is about one T cell receptor (beta chain). Its target is not known. The CDR3 extends over 16 amino acids. The ends lost 7 bases at V and 2 bases at J; junction bases unmatched: 13. The V gene's germline CDR1 is SGHRS and CDR2 YFSETQ. The sample is drawn from a study of cytomegalovirus exposure and HLA in healthy donors. Study-level background: Earlier results showed almost 120 million unique TCR beta sequences derived from some 190 million T cells.

Primers included in the PCR were 60 Vbeta and 13 Jbeta primers. Profiling relied on immunoSEQ multiplex PCR, and the TCRdb table lists in-frame clones only, not all of them. Found here are 150,000 to 200,000 clones, 75% to 90% of them singletons; the top ten hold under 2%. Study findings and constraints: Sequencing artifact likely explains a cluster of highly shared sequence variants. The study designated 150 to 200 TCR beta chains cytomegalovirus-associated. Indistinguishable V segments, including TRBV6-2 and TRBV6-3, were excluded.

The V and J genes are TRBV5-1 and TRBJ2-3, with 7 bases aligning to TRBD2. The source material was PBMCs. The sequence was collected from a woman aged 18-30 years in good health and CMV-seronegative. CDR3 residues: CASGRWGGRTTDTQYF. Written as DNA, the CDR3 is TGCGCCAGCGGACGCTGGGGGGGTAGGACCACAGATACGCAGTATTTT.